The 27 T cell receptor beta chains below come from one sample, sequenced in a study of immune evolution from preneoplasia to lung adenocarcinoma. The method was immunoSEQ multiplex PCR; TCRdb's version includes in-frame clones alone and lacks a portion of them. The table lists more than 3,500 clones, 76% of them singletons, with around 15% in the top ten. Sequenced material: FFPE minimally invasive lung adenocarcinoma tissue. Source of these receptors: a person between 55 and 80 years old with lung adenocarcinoma.

Concerning this clone itself: At one end, the junction sequence differs from germline, possibly due to a read error. The chain combines TRBV13 with TRBJ2-1; TRBD1 agrees at 9 bases. This CDR3 has 12 amino acids. Germline CDR1 is PRHDT and CDR2 is FYEKMQ (reference sequence). CDR3 loop: CASSSTGTGFLF. For the CDR3, the DNA is TGTGCCAGCAGTTCAACCGGGACAGGGTTCCTCTTC. The whole variable domain, filled in from reference TRBV13 and TRBJ2-1, reads AAGVIQSPRHLIKEKRETATLKCYPIPRHDTVYWYQQGPGQDPQFLISFYEKMQSDKGSIPDRFSAQQFSDYHSELNMSSLELGDSALYFCASSSTGTGFLFGPGTRLTVL.

This clone was seen only a few times. The rearrangement joins TRBV27 to TRBJ2-1; TRBD2 aligns across 7 bases. With V trimmed by 7 bases and J by 1 base, 10 bases remained unmatched. From germline, CDR1 is MNHEY and CDR2 SMNVEV (reference sequence). This CDR3 comprises 16 residues. CDR3 DNA sequence: TGTGCCAGCATACCAACCGGGACTACATCCTACAATGAGCAGTTCTTC. Residues: CASIPTGTTSYNEQFF.

The gene calls are TRBV6-4 and TRBJ2-3; the D gene is possibly TRBD2 (5 bases). Trimming took off 7 bases at V and 3 bases at J, with 17 bases between the two ends. The CDR3 is made up of 15 amino acids. Per the germline V gene, CDR1 is MRHNA and CDR2 is SNTAGT. Written as DNA, the CDR3 is TGTGCCAGCAACCCCACGGCGGGTGATACAGATACGCAGTATTTT. Translating it yields CASNPTAGDTDTQYF.

This chain connects TRBV10-3 to TRBJ2-3; 7 positions match TRBD2. CDR1 is ENHRY and CDR2 is SYGVKD in the germline V gene. Unmatched junction bases numbered 10, after V lost 6 bases and J lost 4 bases. The CDR3 spans 15 residues. CDR3 sequence reads: CAIREAGPRPDTQYF. The CDR3 coding sequence is TGTGCCATCAGGGAAGCGGGACCACGCCCAGATACGCAGTATTTT.

V is TRBV7-9 and J is TRBJ1-1, with D hard to call. The CDR3 covers 12 residues. Trimming removed 2 bases at V and 6 bases at J, with 7 bases between. Germline V gene sequence: CDR1 SEHNR, CDR2 FQNEAQ (reference sequence). The CDR3 sequence: CASSLTEAEAFF. The CDR3 coding sequence is TGTGCCAGCAGCTTAACCGAGGCTGAAGCTTTCTTT.

For this clone: Mismatch with germline at one junction end may stem from a read error. The chain recombines TRBV2 with TRBJ1-2; weak D call: TRBD1 (5 bases). Germline CDR1 is SNHLY and CDR2 is FYNNEI. The CDR3 is 13 amino acids. DNA for the CDR3: TGTGCCAGCAATGAAGAGGGGTCCTATGGCTACACCTTC. Its protein product is CASNEEGSYGYTF.

The chain is built from TRBV27 and TRBJ2-1; D is unresolved. Germline V gene lookup returns CDR1 MNHEY and CDR2 SMNVEV (reference sequence). CDR3 length equals 13 residues. V was shortened by 7 bases and J by 9 bases, with 16 bases between the two germline ends. CDR3 sequence: CASTPVNKGEQFF. CDR3 nucleotide sequence: TGTGCCAGCACCCCCGTCAACAAGGGTGAGCAGTTCTTC.

This clone occurred once. The chain employs TRBV28 and TRBJ2-1, with 14 nucleotides matching TRBD2. The CDR3 extends over 17 amino acids. V gave up 5 bases and J gave up 8 bases; unmatched junction bases: 11. CDR1 and CDR2 from the germline V gene are MDHEN and SYDVKM. Written as DNA, the CDR3 is TGTGCCAGCAGTCCATTTGGGACTAGCGGGAGCCTCCATGAGCAGTTCTTC. This translates into CASSPFGTSGSLHEQFF.

The gene calls are TRBV6-1 and TRBJ1-5, with D perhaps matching TRBD1 (5 bases). Germline CDR1 reads MNHNS; CDR2 reads SASEGT. V gave up 7 bases and J gave up 8 bases, with 21 bases separating them. The CDR3 contains 15 residues. The CDR3 region has the DNA TGTGCCAGCAATCGGGACGGCCTAGCCCTAGAGCCCCAGCATTTT. Protein sequence: CASNRDGLALEPQHF.

About this clone: The sample carries other DNA sequences with the same CDR3. The chain carries TRBV15 and TRBJ2-1; TRBD2 might be the D (5 bases). Germline V gives CDR1 LNHNV, CDR2 YYDKDF (reference sequence). Deletions cut 0 bases from V and 5 bases from J, with 8 bases between. This CDR3 comprises 14 residues. Here the CDR3 reads CATSRDGGNNEQFF. CDR3 nucleotides: TGTGCCACCAGCAGAGACGGAGGAAACAATGAGCAGTTCTTC. Drawing the rest from reference TRBV15 and TRBJ2-1, the complete variable domain is DAMVIQNPRYQVTQFGKPVTLSCSQTLNHNVMYWYQQKSSQAPKLLFHYYDKDFNNEADTPDNFQSRRPNTSFCFLDIRSPGLGDTAMYLCATSRDGGNNEQFFGPGTRLTVL.

The chain recombines TRBV28 with TRBJ1-4, with a possible D match to TRBD1 (5 bases). V lost 8 bases and J lost 8, with 18 bases in between. Germline assignment: CDR1 MDHEN and CDR2 SYDVKM. The CDR3 contains 14 residues. The CDR3 region has the DNA TGTGCCAGCCAGGCAAGGGGATACGGGGAAAAACTGTTTTTT. Amino acids: CASQARGYGEKLFF.

This chain links TRBV29-1 with TRBJ2-3, with 7 bases aligning to TRBD1. This CDR3 has 13 residues. Germline V CDR1 and CDR2: SQVTM, ANQGSEA. J was trimmed by 0 bases and V by 5 bases; bases with no gene match: 2. CDR3 region: CSVKGASTDTQYF. The CDR3 coding sequence is TGCAGCGTTAAGGGGGCTAGCACAGATACGCAGTATTTT.

V is TRBV5-4 and J is TRBJ1-2; 7 nucleotides align to TRBD1. The germline V gene encodes CDR1 SGHNT and CDR2 YYREEE (reference sequence). The CDR3 has 13 amino acids. Trimming at V came to 4 bases and at J to 6 bases, leaving 6 bases not matched to a gene. CDR3 sequence: CASSRPGTDGYTF. The CDR3 DNA reads as TGTGCCAGCAGCCGACCAGGGACAGATGGCTACACCTTC.

There are a few counts of this clone. This chain links TRBV18 with TRBJ2-2; 11 nucleotides line up with TRBD1. From germline, CDR1 is KGHSH and CDR2 LQKENI. The CDR3 runs 16 residues. The V segment lost 5 bases and the J segment 3 bases; nucleotides outside the gene matches: 5. CDR3 region: CASSNPGQGDTGELFF. In DNA, the CDR3 is TGTGCCAGCTCAAACCCGGGACAGGGGGACACCGGGGAGCTGTTTTTT.

The rearrangement joins TRBV5-5 to TRBJ2-1; 7 positions match TRBD1. The CDR3 runs to 17 residues. The junction had 13 bases not matched to a gene; V was cut back by 0 bases and J by 7 bases. CDR1 is SGHKS, CDR2 YYEKEE, per germline (reference sequence). The CDR3 sequence: CASSLVWVRGRENEQFF. The CDR3 bases are TGTGCCAGCAGCTTGGTGTGGGTGAGGGGGCGAGAAAATGAGCAGTTCTTC.

This rearrangement joins TRBV7-9 to TRBJ2-2, with 8 bases aligning to TRBD1. V trimming: 7 bases; J trimming: 6 bases; junction bases outside the gene matches: 16. CDR3 size: 17 residues. Germline CDR1 and CDR2: SEHNR and FQNEAQ (reference sequence). CDR3 protein: CASTRVIGTGDAGELFF. The DNA of the CDR3 is TGTGCCAGCACGAGGGTGATCGGGACAGGTGATGCCGGGGAGCTGTTTTTT.

This rearrangement joins TRBV7-9 to TRBJ1-1; D perhaps matches TRBD1 (6 bases). V lost 0 bases to trimming and J lost 1 base, with 9 bases between them. The CDR3 runs 15 residues. Germline CDR1 SEHNR, CDR2 FQNEAQ (reference sequence). The CDR3: CASSLAGRGNTEAFF. CDR3 DNA: TGTGCCAGCAGCTTAGCTGGCAGGGGGAACACTGAAGCTTTCTTT.

DNA of the CDR3: TGTGCCAGCAGCTTAGGGGGACTAGCGGGGGCCTACAATGAGCAGTTCTTC. Protein: CASSLGGLAGAYNEQFF. This chain links TRBV7-2 with TRBJ2-1; 14 bases fit TRBD2. The CDR3 has 17 residues. V was clipped by 1 base and J by 2 bases; unmatched bases: 1. The germline gives CDR1 SGHTA, CDR2 FQGNSA.

In regard to this clone: Other DNA sequences in this sample translate to the same CDR3. This chain links TRBV5-1 with TRBJ1-1; D call uncertain. Germline V gene data show CDR1 as SGHRS and CDR2 as YFSETQ. V was cut by 0 bases and J by 1 base, with 10 bases left in between. The CDR3 consists of 15 residues. The CDR3 DNA reads TGCGCCAGCAGCTTGGACGGTCGCCCGAACACTGAAGCTTTCTTT. Encoded protein: CASSLDGRPNTEAFF.

The chain combines TRBV11-2 with TRBJ1-1, with TRBD1 identical over 7 bases. Trimming removed 6 bases from V and 0 bases from J; junction bases left unmatched: 7. Germline CDR1 and CDR2: SGHAT and FQNNGV. The CDR3 extends over 15 amino acids. CDR3 in amino acids: CASRSTGAMNTEAFF. As DNA, the CDR3 is TGTGCCAGCAGGAGTACAGGGGCCATGAACACTGAAGCTTTCTTT.

The V gene is TRBV5-1, the J gene TRBJ2-3; D is undetermined. The CDR3 runs 16 residues. From germline, CDR1 is SGHRS and CDR2 YFSETQ. V was shortened by 0 bases and J by 0 bases, with 11 bases between the two germline ends. The CDR3 region is CASSLDPGTSTDTQYF. CDR3 nucleotides: TGCGCCAGCAGCTTGGATCCGGGTACTAGCACAGATACGCAGTATTTT.

This chain connects TRBV19 to TRBJ2-2, with 9 bases that match TRBD1. Per germline, CDR1 LNHDA and CDR2 SQIVND (reference sequence). Trimming cost V 6 bases and J 5 bases; bases outside gene matches: 7. The CDR3 covers 15 residues. Here the CDR3 reads CASRPGQGRTGELFF. In DNA, the CDR3 is TGTGCCAGTAGACCGGGACAGGGTCGGACCGGGGAGCTGTTTTTT.

The chain recombines TRBV18 with TRBJ2-1; D might be TRBD2 (6 bases). Trimming took 6 bases from V and 9 from J, leaving 12 bases between them. Germline V gene lookup returns CDR1 KGHSH and CDR2 LQKENI. CDR3 length: 12 amino acids. As DNA, the CDR3 is TGTGCCAGCTCCCTAGGGGAGGTTGAGCAGTTCTTC. It encodes CASSLGEVEQFF. The full variable domain, with the rest looked up from reference TRBV18 and TRBJ2-1, is NAGVMQNPRHLVRRRGQEARLRCSPMKGHSHVYWYRQLPEEGLKFMVYLQKENIIDESGMPKERFSAEFPKEGPSILRIQQVVRGDSAAYFCASSLGEVEQFFGPGTRLTVL.

V is TRBV6-1 and J is TRBJ2-7, with D hard to call. Trimming pared 2 bases from V and 9 bases from J, leaving 11 bases between. The length of the CDR3 is 12 residues. CDR1 is MNHNS, CDR2 SASEGT, per germline. In DNA form, the CDR3 reads TGTGCCAGCAGTGAAACCCGGTATGGGCAGTACTTC. Amino acid sequence: CASSETRYGQYF.

This clone was counted once. This chain connects TRBV9 to TRBJ2-1, with D hard to call. V gave up 0 bases and J gave up 6 bases, with 13 bases separating them. The length of the CDR3 is 15 residues. Germline values: CDR1 SGDLS, CDR2 YYNGEE. The CDR3 DNA reads TGTGCCAGCAGCGTAGGGACCTTGGGATCCAATGAGCAGTTCTTC. This codes for CASSVGTLGSNEQFF.

CDR3 coding DNA: TGTGCCAGCAGCCCGTCGCTAGCGGGAGGCTACAATGAGCAGTTCTTC. Translating gives CASSPSLAGGYNEQFF. J is TRBJ2-1 and V is TRBV7-3; the match to TRBD2 covers 11 bases. In germline, CDR1 is SGHTA, CDR2 FQGTGA. Germline trimming cut 5 bases from V and 3 bases from J; bases unmatched to any gene: 6. The length of the CDR3 is 16 residues. Drawing the rest from reference TRBV7-3 and TRBJ2-1, the complete variable domain is GAGVSQTPSNKVTEKGKYVELRCDPISGHTALYWYRQSLGQGPEFLIYFQGTGAADDSGLPNDRFFAVRPEGSVSTLKIQRTERGDSAVYLCASSPSLAGGYNEQFFGPGTRLTVL.

J is TRBJ1-4 and V is TRBV4-1; 7 bases align to TRBD1. The V segment lost 5 bases and the J segment 8 bases; nucleotides outside the gene matches: 8. CDR1 is MGHRA and CDR2 is YSYEKL in the germline V gene. The CDR3 totals 14 residues. The CDR3 DNA follows: TGCGCCAGCAGCTTGCAGGGGGTAGGCGAAAAACTGTTTTTT. It encodes CASSLQGVGEKLFF.